What follows are 20 T cell receptor beta chains derived from one specimen sequenced in a study of blood T cell repertoires in COVID-19. Assay: immunoSEQ multiplex PCR; the TCRdb copy retains only in-frame clones and omits some. The data show about 29,000 clones, 80% to 90% seen once. The sequenced material came from peripheral blood. The receptors were sampled from a human donor in a cohort sampled during active COVID-19.

V usage is TRBV7-9 and J usage is TRBJ2-7; D is possibly TRBD1 (7 bases). This CDR3 has 17 residues. Germline V CDR1 and CDR2: SEHNR, FQNEAQ (reference sequence). Trimming cost V 10 bases and J 2 bases, with 27 bases left between them. The DNA for the CDR3 is TGTGCCACCAAGGGGGGACAGTATAATTCGCGGCCCTACGAGCAGTACTTC. Its translation is CATKGGQYNSRPYEQYF.

This rearrangement joins TRBV6-5 to TRBJ1-5, with D perhaps matching TRBD1 (6 bases). Trimming took off 5 bases at V and 5 bases at J, with 10 bases between the two ends. Germline V gene lookup returns CDR1 MNHEY and CDR2 SVGAGI. This CDR3 has 13 amino acids. The CDR3 sequence: CASSTGRDQPQHF. CDR3 in DNA: TGTGCCAGCAGTACAGGGAGGGATCAGCCCCAGCATTTT.

The count of this clone is one. As DNA, the CDR3 is TGTGCCACCAGCAGAGAAGAGACAGGGGTGGGCGAGCAGTACTTC. Amino acids: CATSREETGVGEQYF. The rearrangement uses TRBV15 and TRBJ2-7; 8 bases match TRBD1. The J segment lost 6 bases and the V segment lost 0 bases, leaving 7 bases of the junction unmatched. Germline V gene sequence: CDR1 LNHNV, CDR2 YYDKDF (reference sequence). This CDR3 region has 15 residues.

The chain uses TRBV12-3 or TRBV12-4 and TRBJ2-2, with 7 bases that match TRBD1. The CDR3 sequence is 13 residues long. Trimming at V came to 2 bases and at J to 6 bases, leaving 0 bases not matched to a gene. The CDR3 spells CASSLQGAGELFF. The CDR3 nucleotides read TGTGCCAGCAGTTTACAGGGGGCCGGGGAGCTGTTTTTT.

V gene TRBV4-3 combines with J gene TRBJ1-5, with D perhaps matching TRBD1 (6 bases). The CDR3 loop spans 14 amino acids. Per germline, CDR1 LGHNA and CDR2 YSLEER. With 0 bases removed from V and 6 bases from J, the gap between germline ends came to 9 bases. The DNA of the CDR3 is TGCGCCAGCAGCCAAGATCAAGGGGGTCAGCCCCAGCATTTT. Amino acid sequence: CASSQDQGGQPQHF.

The rearrangement uses TRBV24-1 and TRBJ2-2; possible D gene TRBD1, 6 bases. V lost 4 bases to trimming and J lost 3 bases, with 8 bases between them. Germline CDR1 and CDR2: KGHDR and SFDVKD. The CDR3 spans 14 residues. CDR3 sequence reads: CATSENRDTGELFF. As DNA, the CDR3 is TGTGCCACCAGTGAAAACAGGGACACCGGGGAGCTGTTTTTT.

This sequence joins TRBV10-3 and TRBJ2-5; 9 bases fit TRBD2. The trim removed 2 bases at V and 0 bases at J, leaving 10 bases unmatched. This CDR3 comprises 18 residues. Germline loops: CDR1 ENHRY, CDR2 SYGVKD. The CDR3 reads CAISEVIAGDTYQETQYF. DNA for the CDR3: TGTGCCATCAGTGAGGTAATAGCGGGGGACACGTACCAAGAGACCCAGTACTTC.

This chain links TRBV28 with TRBJ1-1; D unresolved. The CDR3 sequence is 12 residues long. Trimming shortened V by 2 bases and J by 7 bases, and 8 bases separated the two germline ends. Germline assignment: CDR1 MDHEN and CDR2 SYDVKM. The CDR3 DNA sequence: TGTGCCAGCAGTTTAATGGCCGTTGAAGCTTTCTTT. The encoded protein is CASSLMAVEAFF.

The chain employs TRBV28 and TRBJ1-5, with D possibly TRBD1 on 6 matching bases. The CDR3 is 13 residues long. Germline CDR1 is MDHEN and CDR2 is SYDVKM. V was shortened by 2 bases and J by 7 bases, with 9 bases between the two germline ends. The CDR3 nucleotides are TGTGCCAGCAGTTTAGGGGGCGCCCAGCCCCAGCATTTT. The encoded protein is CASSLGGAQPQHF.

This rearrangement joins TRBV3-1 (or the pseudogene TRBV3-2) to TRBJ1-1; D uncertain. V was trimmed by 4 bases and J by 5 bases, leaving 14 bases between them. The CDR3 length is 14 residues. Germline V gene lookup returns CDR1 LGHDT and CDR2 YNNKEL (reference sequence). The CDR3 reads CASSPWVSGTEAFF. The CDR3 bases are TGTGCCAGCAGCCCCTGGGTTTCGGGAACTGAAGCTTTCTTT.

This chain links TRBV4-2 with TRBJ2-1; 10 bases fit TRBD2. Germline V gene lookup returns CDR1 LGHNA and CDR2 YNFKEQ. The CDR3 is made up of 14 amino acids. J was trimmed by 7 bases and V by 4 bases; bases with no gene match: 4. Here the CDR3 reads CASSPGLAENEQFF. DNA for the CDR3: TGTGCCAGCAGCCCAGGACTAGCGGAGAATGAGCAGTTCTTC.

The chain combines TRBV5-1 with TRBJ2-1; 11 nucleotides agree with TRBD2. Germline CDR1 is SGHRS and CDR2 is YFSETQ. After removal of 3 bases from V and 5 bases from J, the junction contained 1 base not matched to a gene. This CDR3 contains 14 residues. CDR3 coding DNA: TGCGCCAGCAGCTCTAGCGGGGGGAACAATGAGCAGTTCTTC. Protein: CASSSSGGNNEQFF.

The chain uses TRBV7-8 and TRBJ2-2; 8 positions agree with TRBD2. The CDR3 sequence is 19 residues long. Germline V gene sequence: CDR1 SGHVS, CDR2 FQNEAQ. Trimming cost V 0 bases and J 0 bases; bases outside gene matches: 9. The chain's CDR3 is CASSLAPGSGVANTGELFF. The CDR3 DNA reads TGTGCCAGCAGCTTAGCGCCCGGTAGCGGGGTCGCGAACACCGGGGAGCTGTTTTTT.

The V gene is TRBV6-5, the J gene TRBJ2-3; D gene unclear. The V end was cut by 8 bases, the J end by 2 bases, with 5 bases between. CDR1 is MNHEY and CDR2 is SVGAGI in the germline V gene. The CDR3 length is 11 residues. The CDR3 spells CASSNTDTQYF. CDR3 in DNA: TGTGCCAGCTCCAACACAGATACGCAGTATTTT.

This chain joins TRBV7-6 and TRBJ2-3; tentative D call: TRBD1 (6 bases). The CDR3 runs to 16 residues. Germline assignment: CDR1 SGHVS and CDR2 FNYEAQ. V was clipped by 1 base and J by 0 bases, with 11 bases between them. The CDR3 reads CASSLVQGSSTDTQYF. The CDR3 DNA reads as TGTGCCAGCAGCTTAGTACAGGGCTCTAGCACAGATACGCAGTATTTT.

The rearrangement links TRBV11-2 to TRBJ1-2; 7 bases map to TRBD1. This CDR3 is 15 amino acids long. V lost 5 bases and J lost 10; bases outside the gene matches: 16. Germline-derived CDR1 and CDR2 are SGHAT and FQNNGV. The CDR3 DNA reads as TGTGCCAGCAGCCCCCGACAGGGAATGGGCATCCCCTACACCTTC. Translating gives CASSPRQGMGIPYTF.

The chain links TRBV9 to TRBJ2-1; tentatively, D is TRBD1 (6 bases). Germline CDR1 SGDLS, CDR2 YYNGEE. CDR3 length: 17 amino acids. Trimming shortened V by 2 bases and J by 1 base, and 16 bases separated the two germline ends. CDR3 sequence reads: CASSVSGSQGSYNEQFF. Written as DNA, the CDR3 is TGTGCCAGCAGCGTGTCCGGTAGTCAGGGGTCCTACAATGAGCAGTTCTTC. Based on the CDR3 plus reference TRBV9 and TRBJ2-1, the full variable domain is DSGVTQTPKHLITATGQRVTLRCSPRSGDLSVYWYQQSLDQGLQFLIQYYNGEERAKGNILERFSAQQFPDLHSELNLSSLELGDSALYFCASSVSGSQGSYNEQFFGPGTRLTVL.

V usage is TRBV6-5 and J usage is TRBJ1-1, with D possibly matching TRBD1 (5 bases). Germline V gene lookup returns CDR1 MNHEY and CDR2 SVGAGI. V lost 7 bases and J 0 bases, leaving 12 bases between the germline ends. The CDR3 sequence is 14 residues long. The CDR3 spells CASKERQMNTEAFF. For the CDR3, the DNA is TGTGCCAGCAAAGAAAGACAGATGAACACTGAAGCTTTCTTT.

The chain has TRBV10-3 and TRBJ2-3, with 8 bases fitting TRBD1. V was clipped by 10 bases and J by 4 bases; unmatched bases: 7. The CDR3 length is 13 residues. Germline CDR1 is ENHRY and CDR2 is SYGVKD. The CDR3 DNA reads as TGTGCCAGGTCGCAGGGGGCCGCAGATACGCAGTATTTT. Its translation is CARSQGAADTQYF.

This clone was detected once. The chain recombines TRBV2 with TRBJ1-6, with a tentative D call TRBD1 (5 bases). Germline CDR1 is SNHLY and CDR2 is FYNNEI. The germline V and J ends were trimmed by 6 bases and 0 bases, with 12 bases remaining between them. The CDR3 spans 16 residues. CDR3 in DNA: TGTGCCAGCAGCCCAGAGACAGTCTCCTATAATTCACCCCTCCACTTT. Its translation: CASSPETVSYNSPLHF.